Detailed here is one T cell receptor (beta chain). This clonotype was observed at least ten times. Its recognized antigen is unknown. The input lacks base qualities; no much larger clone sits a single base away. For each ankylosing spondylitis patient, the synovial fluid sample was matched to a blood sample from that same patient. The sample comes from a study of CD8 T cells in ankylosing spondylitis (dated by TCRdb to the late 2010s). For context, the study as a whole: T cell receptor beta repertoires were profiled in healthy donors and ankylosing spondylitis patients so that disease-linked TCR variants could be found. Peripheral blood was sampled, and synovial fluid was also collected from ankylosing spondylitis patients. In total, the full study cohort was made up of some 110 healthy donors and more than 20 ankylosing spondylitis patients. Overall study results and their limits: The disease-linked clones showed a CD8+ phenotype and occurred at relatively low frequencies in peripheral blood. The disease-linked clones were reported as significantly enriched in matched synovial fluid samples from ankylosing spondylitis patients. Some of the motif variants had been reported before in the synovial fluid and blood of reactive arthritis patients, a finding that suggests common disease-initiation mechanisms. Blood from ankylosing spondylitis patients appeared to be characterized by a TCR beta motif composed of several highly homologous amino acid variants.

TCRdb records Illumina HiSeq 2500 as the sequencer. TCR beta libraries were prepared by quantitative 5'-RACE with molecular barcodes. From the authors' description of their analysis: A new computational method, built on a probabilistic model of VDJ rearrangement, was used to identify disease-linked TCR variants. TCRdb reprocessing: public reads trimmed at Q25 with fastp, clones called with MiXCR, in-frame beta chains kept. Records with the same CDR3 protein are collapsed into one entry carrying the most frequent genes and DNA. TCRdb's processing, not the study's, gives the V and J calls here. Recorded for this sample are roughly 130,000 distinct CDR3 sequences; roughly 8% of them occurred a single time. The ten biggest clones cover under 7.5% of the sample. V is pared back by 5 bases and J by 5 bases, with 14 bases lying between the germline termini. The CDR3 spans 13 residues, from the cysteine through the phenylalanine. Only the CDR3 DNA stays, 39 bases, in frame from base 1. Via the germline V gene, CDR1 is SGHRS and CDR2 YFSETQ.

What was sequenced was synovial fluid, either unsorted or a sorted T cell fraction (not recorded which). The V and J segments used are TRBV5-1 and TRBJ2-7; the D gene is not confidently resolved. The clonotype originates from a male donor with ankylosing spondylitis. The CDR3 here reads CASSVLYRNEQYF. The DNA sequence follows: TGCGCCAGCAGTGTACTCTACCGAAACGAGCAGTACTTC.